The 21 T cell receptor beta chains presented below share a single source sample, sequenced in a study of T-cell reconstitution after alpha-beta-depleted transplantation in children. Preparation of the TCRbeta library used unique molecular identifiers. TCRdb called the PCR reads again in MiXCR, with one record for every CDR3 protein. The data show about 980,000 distinct CDR3 sequences, with about 29% seen just once and roughly 30% held by the top ten. Sequencing used PBMCs, mostly from graft donor cells, obtained 360 days after TCRalphabeta/CD19-depleted stem cell transplant. The receptors originated from a boy under two years old who had a stem cell transplant for SCID, so the T cells may come from the graft donor.

The rearrangement uses TRBV20-1 and TRBJ1-1; D gene uncertain. Germline V gives CDR1 DFQATT, CDR2 SNEGSKA (reference sequence). This CDR3 comprises 14 residues. V lost 4 bases to trimming and J lost 3 bases, with 15 bases between them. The CDR3 region is CSATRPGRDTEAFF. The CDR3 region has the DNA TGCAGTGCTACCAGACCGGGGAGAGACACTGAAGCTTTCTTT.

The genes are TRBV12-3 or TRBV12-4 and TRBJ2-7; D tentatively reads TRBD1 or TRBD2 (6 bases each). Trimming removed 10 bases at V and 1 base at J, with 14 bases between. The length of the CDR3 is 13 residues. CDR3 DNA sequence: TGTGCCACCCGGGGGCCGATGTCCTACGAGCAGTACTTC. Translation gives CATRGPMSYEQYF.

The rearrangement joins TRBV12-3 or TRBV12-4 to TRBJ2-5, with a tentative D call TRBD1 (6 bases). V lost 5 bases and J 2 bases, leaving 12 bases between the germline ends. The CDR3 length is 14 residues. CDR3 amino acids: CASSVPGQQETQYF. In DNA, the CDR3 is TGTGCCAGCAGTGTACCGGGACAACAAGAGACCCAGTACTTC.

This clonotype has just a few counts. The CDR3: CSLVGGTETQYF. The CDR3 region has the DNA TGCAGCTTAGTCGGGGGAACGGAGACCCAGTACTTC. The chain is built from TRBV20-1 and TRBJ2-5, with TRBD2 as a possible D gene (6 bases). This CDR3 region has 12 residues. Germline assignment: CDR1 DFQATT and CDR2 SNEGSKA (reference sequence).

The V call is TRBV6-2 or TRBV6-3, the J call TRBJ2-5, with unresolved D. From germline, CDR1 is MNHEY and CDR2 SVGEGT. The CDR3 extends over 17 amino acids. Trimming cost V 0 bases and J 5 bases, with 19 bases left between them. CDR3 loop: CASSYSPGFSLEETQYF. The DNA for the CDR3 is TGTGCCAGCAGTTACTCTCCCGGGTTCAGCTTAGAGGAGACCCAGTACTTC.

This clonotype was detected only a few times. The chain uses TRBV24-1 and TRBJ1-1, with D perhaps TRBD1 (5 bases). CDR3 length: 13 residues. The germline gives CDR1 KGHDR, CDR2 SFDVKD. The V end was cut by 3 bases, the J end by 8 bases, with 12 bases between. CDR3 residues: CATSDLQGREAFF. CDR3 nucleotide sequence: TGTGCCACCAGTGATCTCCAGGGCCGGGAAGCTTTCTTT.

This clonotype was seen a few times. The rearrangement uses TRBV5-1 and TRBJ1-3; TRBD1 matches 7 bases. J gave up 4 bases and V 4 bases, and 8 bases lay outside the gene matches. Germline V lookup: CDR1 SGHRS, CDR2 YFSETQ. This CDR3 spans 15 amino acids. CDR3 residues: CASSPEGAAGNTIYF. The CDR3 bases are TGCGCCAGCAGCCCCGAGGGGGCCGCCGGAAACACCATATATTTT.

The chain has TRBV6-5 and TRBJ2-3; tentative D call: TRBD1 (5 bases). CDR3 length: 13 amino acids. The germline V gene has CDR1 MNHEY and CDR2 SVGAGI. Trimming stripped 2 bases from V and 6 bases from J, with 9 bases between. CDR3 region: CASSYIRDDTQYF. The CDR3 DNA reads as TGTGCCAGCAGTTACATCAGGGATGATACGCAGTATTTT.

The rearrangement links TRBV12-3 or TRBV12-4 to TRBJ1-3; 8 nucleotides match TRBD1. This CDR3 has 15 residues. V shed 5 bases, J shed 4 bases, and the junction held 7 bases outside the gene matches. CDR3 sequence: CASSPTGGEGNTIYF. In nucleotides, the CDR3 is TGTGCCAGCAGTCCCACAGGGGGAGAAGGAAACACCATATATTTT.

This clonotype has just a few counts. The CDR3 reads CASSLDSYGGGYTF. CDR3 coding DNA: TGTGCCAGCAGCCTGGACAGTTATGGTGGTGGCTACACCTTC. The chain links TRBV12-3 or TRBV12-4 to TRBJ1-2; tentative D call: TRBD1 (6 bases). V dropped 6 bases and J dropped 7 bases, with 18 bases sitting between them. This CDR3 region has 14 residues.

The chain carries TRBV5-1 and TRBJ2-7, with 7 bases identical to TRBD1. This CDR3 spans 16 amino acids. The V segment lost 0 bases and the J segment 3 bases; nucleotides outside the gene matches: 9. In germline, CDR1 is SGHRS, CDR2 YFSETQ. CDR3 DNA sequence: TGCGCCAGCAGCTTGGCATTTACAGGGGCGATCTACGAGCAGTACTTC. Amino acid sequence: CASSLAFTGAIYEQYF.

CDR3 sequence reads: CSVLVVGRKTQYF. In nucleotides, the CDR3 is TGCAGCGTTTTAGTAGTGGGGAGAAAGACCCAGTACTTC. The V call is TRBV29-1, the J call TRBJ2-5; possible D gene TRBD2, 5 bases. The V gene's germline CDR1 is SQVTM and CDR2 ANQGSEA. Trimming removed 5 bases at V and 6 bases at J, with 16 bases between. The CDR3 spans 13 residues.

This sequence joins TRBV9 and TRBJ2-3; possibly TRBD2 for D (6 bases). CDR3 size: 15 residues. V was pared by 4 bases and J by 3 bases, with 15 bases between. Germline assignment: CDR1 SGDLS and CDR2 YYNGEE. CDR3 loop: CASSPQRGMTDTQYF. The CDR3 coding sequence is TGTGCCAGCAGCCCTCAACGGGGGATGACAGATACGCAGTATTTT. Combining the CDR3 with reference TRBV9 and TRBJ2-3 gives the whole variable domain DSGVTQTPKHLITATGQRVTLRCSPRSGDLSVYWYQQSLDQGLQFLIQYYNGEERAKGNILERFSAQQFPDLHSELNLSSLELGDSALYFCASSPQRGMTDTQYFGPGTRLTVL.

This clonotype turned up a few times. This chain uses TRBV28 with TRBJ2-2; D possibly matches TRBD1 or TRBD2 (7 bases each). This CDR3 is built from 15 residues. Trimming cost V 5 bases and J 4 bases, with 14 bases left between them. The germline V gene has CDR1 MDHEN and CDR2 SYDVKM. As DNA, the CDR3 is TGTGCCAGCAGTCCGTCAGGGGGGGGCACCGGGGAGCTGTTTTTT. This gives the protein CASSPSGGGTGELFF.

The genes are TRBV9 and TRBJ2-7; 8 bases are shared with TRBD1. With 4 bases clipped from V and 6 bases from J, the junction kept 15 bases outside the gene matches. Germline V CDR1 and CDR2: SGDLS, YYNGEE. The CDR3 totals 16 residues. CDR3 sequence reads: CASSPSGTGSPCEQYF. CDR3 sequence (DNA): TGTGCCAGCAGCCCCAGTGGGACAGGATCTCCCTGCGAGCAGTACTTC.

This clonotype was detected a few times. Here the CDR3 DNA reads TGTGCCAGCAGCAATATGAACACCGGGGAGCTGTTTTTT. Protein product: CASSNMNTGELFF. The rearrangement joins TRBV7-9 to TRBJ2-2, with D hard to call. The CDR3 sequence is 13 residues long. Trimming left V 5 bases short and J 1 base short, with 5 bases between. CDR1 is SEHNR, CDR2 FQNEAQ, per germline (reference sequence).

The rearrangement links TRBV2 to TRBJ2-1; D might be TRBD2 (5 bases). V gave up 5 bases and J gave up 3 bases, with 14 bases separating them. CDR1 SNHLY and CDR2 FYNNEI come from the germline V gene. The CDR3 extends over 15 amino acids. CDR3 sequence: CASSQRLGNYNEQFF. For the CDR3, the DNA is TGTGCCAGCAGTCAGCGGTTGGGGAACTACAATGAGCAGTTCTTC.

This sequence joins TRBV5-6 and TRBJ2-3, with unresolved D. Germline V gene data show CDR1 as SGHDT and CDR2 as YYEEEE. The CDR3 extends over 16 amino acids. V was shortened by 3 bases and J by 2 bases, with 16 bases between the two germline ends. This CDR3 reads CASSWAHDLLTDTQYF. As DNA, the CDR3 is TGTGCCAGCAGCTGGGCGCACGACCTCCTCACAGATACGCAGTATTTT.

This clonotype was found a few times. The chain is built from TRBV7-3 and TRBJ2-1; D could derive from TRBD1 or TRBD2 (5 bases each). Trimming shortened V by 7 bases and J by 6 bases, and 19 bases separated the two germline ends. The V gene's germline CDR1 is SGHTA and CDR2 FQGTGA. The CDR3 spans 15 residues. Written as DNA, the CDR3 is TGTGCCAGCACCAAAACCGGGGCTAGAGGCAATGAGCAGTTCTTC. It is translated as CASTKTGARGNEQFF.

This clonotype was seen more than once but under ten times. The V gene is TRBV18, the J gene TRBJ1-3, with D hard to call. Looked up from germline, CDR1 is KGHSH and CDR2 is LQKENI. V lost 3 bases and J lost 0, with 12 bases in between. The CDR3 sequence is 16 residues long. CDR3 sequence (DNA): TGTGCCAGCTCACCCTCGACTGAAATCTCTGGAAACACCATATATTTT. Translation gives CASSPSTEISGNTIYF.

On this clonotype: Since a much larger clone is just one base distant, this may be a read error. The genes are TRBV6-1 and TRBJ2-2; D might be TRBD1 or TRBD2, each matching 5 bases. The V end lost 6 bases, the J end lost 1 base, and 9 bases lay between the germline ends. The CDR3 totals 14 residues. Germline CDR1 reads MNHNS; CDR2 reads SASEGT. This CDR3 reads CASRRGQNTGELFF. The CDR3 DNA is TGTGCCAGCAGGAGGGGCCAGAACACCGGGGAGCTGTTTTTT.